The sample holds one count of the clone carrying this T cell receptor beta chain. What it binds is not known. CDR1 is SGHRS and CDR2 is YFSETQ in the germline V gene. V shed 4 bases, J shed 4 bases, and the junction held 7 bases outside the gene matches. This CDR3 contains 14 residues. The data were obtained in a study of shared clonotypes between healthy human individuals. Study results and caveats: The diversity represented, both genetic and in exposure history, was limited by few donors.

The protocol was immunoSEQ multiplex PCR, while the TCRdb copy is restricted to in-frame clones and leaves out a portion. The sample records 2,500,000 or so clones, approximately 90% being singletons. The sequenced sample was naive CD4+ T cells from PBMCs. Subset meaning: CD45RA+ positively selected. The receptor was derived from a young man in good health. Some clones in this sample may be carry-over from other donors' samples. The genes are TRBV5-1 and TRBJ2-5; TRBD1 matches 7 bases. The CDR3 DNA sequence: TGCGCCAGCAGCCCCGGGACAGAATTAGAGACCCAGTACTTC. Its translation is CASSPGTELETQYF.